The T cell receptor beta chain under discussion was sequenced for a study of shared clonotypes between healthy human individuals. Data came from immunoSEQ multiplex PCR; TCRdb stores just in-frame clones and leaves some out. The sample shows approximately 330,000 clones, around 67% of them seen only once. The study's findings and limits: Only a few donors were included, so the genetic and exposure-history diversity represented was limited.

Negatively enriched CD4+ T cells were divided by CD45RA into naive and memory. This clone was seen a single time. The antigen remains undetermined. The CDR3 is 18 amino acids. The junction had 15 bases not matched to a gene; V was cut back by 6 bases and J by 3 bases. Germline V gene data show CDR1 as MGHDK and CDR2 as SYGVNS. The J gene is TRBJ2-3, the V gene TRBV25-1, with TRBD2 matching over 10 bases. The sample comprised memory CD4+ T cells sorted from blood. The subset is: CD45RA-negative fraction. The clonotype comes from a man aged 30 to 39 in good health. The CDR3 nucleotides read TGTGCCAGCAGATCGACTAGCGGGCACCCTGTTATGACAGATACGCAGTATTTT. Translated, it gives CASRSTSGHPVMTDTQYF.